This T cell receptor beta chain was sequenced during a study of T cell repertoires in cytomegalovirus infection (dated by TCRdb to between 2018 and 2021). About the study as a whole: Because public TCR beta signatures pointed to carriage of CMV infection together with the matching HLA type, the HLA type of each donor mattered for the analysis.

Here is what the overall study found, with its caveats: In both this cohort and an independent roughly 350-donor cohort, the cumulative frequency of public TCR beta family members distinguished carriers of CMV infection plus the relevant HLA type. The ex vivo response was dominated by HLA-C-restricted CMV-specific TCR beta clonotypes, and the single most frequent clonotype in two of eight donors was supplied by these HLA-C-restricted clonotypes.

The germline V gene gives CDR1 as SGHTA and CDR2 as FQGNSA. V is cut by 6 bases and J by 9 bases, and the space between the germline ends is 9 bases. Inclusive of the bounding cysteine and phenylalanine, the CDR3 is 11 residues long. Only the CDR3 region is kept as DNA, spanning 33 bases read in frame from base 1. In its sample, this clonotype was seen many times. What this receptor recognizes is not known. There are no base qualities to consult, and no much larger clone falls within one base. The instrument given in TCRdb is Illumina HiSeq 1500. Using fastp at Q25 and MiXCR, TCRdb reprocessed the public reads and kept productive beta chains. Rows are combined by CDR3 protein, so each entry shows the most common genes and DNA. Here the sample has roughly 720,000 distinct CDR3 sequences; approximately 34% occur a single time. Around 2.6% of the sample lies in the top ten.

The TCR originated in a human donor in good health (CMV status not recorded). Some clones in this sample may be carry-over from other donors' samples. The chain was built from TRBV7-2 and TRBJ2-1; no D segment can be confidently identified. Source material: PBMCs. The DNA reads TGTGCCAGCAGGTTATACGGTGAGCAGTTCTTC. It codes for CASRLYGEQFF.